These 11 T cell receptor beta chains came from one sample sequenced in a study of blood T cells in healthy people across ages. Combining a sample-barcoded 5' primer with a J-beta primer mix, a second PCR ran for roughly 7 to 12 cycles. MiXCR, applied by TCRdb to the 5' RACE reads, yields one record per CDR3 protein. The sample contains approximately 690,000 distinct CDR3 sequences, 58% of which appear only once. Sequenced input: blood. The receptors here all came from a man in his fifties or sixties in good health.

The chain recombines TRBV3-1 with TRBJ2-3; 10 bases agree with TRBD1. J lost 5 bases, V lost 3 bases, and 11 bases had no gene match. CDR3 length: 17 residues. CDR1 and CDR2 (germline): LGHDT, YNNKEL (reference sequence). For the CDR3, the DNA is TGTGCCAGCAGCCATGCTGGGACAGGGGCGGCGGGAGATACGCAGTATTTT. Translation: CASSHAGTGAAGDTQYF.

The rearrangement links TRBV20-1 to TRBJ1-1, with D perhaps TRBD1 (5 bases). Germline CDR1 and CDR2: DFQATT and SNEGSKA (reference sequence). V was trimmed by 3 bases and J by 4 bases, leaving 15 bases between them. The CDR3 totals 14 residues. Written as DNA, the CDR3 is TGCAGTGCTAGGCCCTACGGGACGGTCACTGAAGCTTTCTTT. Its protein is CSARPYGTVTEAFF.

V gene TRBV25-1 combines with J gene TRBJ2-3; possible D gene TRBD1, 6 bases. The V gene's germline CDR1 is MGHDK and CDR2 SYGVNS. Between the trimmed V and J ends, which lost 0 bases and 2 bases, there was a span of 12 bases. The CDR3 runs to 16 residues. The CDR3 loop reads CASSEYVGTNTDTQYF. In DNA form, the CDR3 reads TGTGCCAGCAGTGAATATGTGGGGACAAACACAGATACGCAGTATTTT.

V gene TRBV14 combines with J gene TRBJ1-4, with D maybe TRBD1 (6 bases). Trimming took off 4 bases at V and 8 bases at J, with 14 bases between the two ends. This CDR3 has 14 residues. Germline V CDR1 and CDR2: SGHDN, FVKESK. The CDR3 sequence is CASSRGQSGEKLFF. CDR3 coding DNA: TGTGCCAGCAGCCGGGGACAATCGGGCGAAAAACTGTTTTTT.

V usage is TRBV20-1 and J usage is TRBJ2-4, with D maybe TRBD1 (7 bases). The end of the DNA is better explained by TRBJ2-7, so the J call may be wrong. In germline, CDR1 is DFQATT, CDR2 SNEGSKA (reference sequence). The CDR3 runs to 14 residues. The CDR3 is CSARVSGGSTEQYF. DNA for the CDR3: TGCAGTGCTAGAGTTTCAGGGGGGTCGACCGAGCAGTACTTC.

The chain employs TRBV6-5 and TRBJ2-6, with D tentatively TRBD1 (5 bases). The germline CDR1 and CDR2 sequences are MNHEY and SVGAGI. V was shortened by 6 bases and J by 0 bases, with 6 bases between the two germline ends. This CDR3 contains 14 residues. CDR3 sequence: CASRQVSGANVLTF. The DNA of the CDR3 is TGTGCCAGCAGACAGGTCTCTGGGGCCAACGTCCTGACTTTC.

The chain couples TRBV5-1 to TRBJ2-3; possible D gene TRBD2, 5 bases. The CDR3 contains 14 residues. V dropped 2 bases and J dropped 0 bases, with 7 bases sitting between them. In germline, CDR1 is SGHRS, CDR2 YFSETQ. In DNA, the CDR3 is TGCGCCAGCAGCTTTAGCGACAGCACAGATACGCAGTATTTT. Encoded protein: CASSFSDSTDTQYF. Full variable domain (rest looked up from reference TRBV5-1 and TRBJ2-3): KAGVTQTPRYLIKTRGQQVTLSCSPISGHRSVSWYQQTPGQGLQFLFEYFSETQRNKGNFPGRFSGRQFSNSRSEMNVSTLELGDSALYLCASSFSDSTDTQYFGPGTRLTVL.

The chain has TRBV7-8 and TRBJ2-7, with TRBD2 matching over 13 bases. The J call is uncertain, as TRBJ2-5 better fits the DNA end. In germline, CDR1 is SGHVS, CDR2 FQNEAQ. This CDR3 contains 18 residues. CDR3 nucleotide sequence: TGTGCCAGCACCTTTCTGGATGGGACTAGCGGGGTCCGAGAGACCCAGTACTTC. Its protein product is CASTFLDGTSGVRETQYF.

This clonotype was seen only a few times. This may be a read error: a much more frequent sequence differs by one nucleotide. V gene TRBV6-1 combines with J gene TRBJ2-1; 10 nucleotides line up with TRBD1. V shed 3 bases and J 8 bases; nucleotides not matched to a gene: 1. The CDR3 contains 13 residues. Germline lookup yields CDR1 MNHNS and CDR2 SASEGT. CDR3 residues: CASSEDRGDEQFF. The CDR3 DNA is TGTGCCAGCAGTGAGGACAGGGGGGATGAGCAGTTCTTC.

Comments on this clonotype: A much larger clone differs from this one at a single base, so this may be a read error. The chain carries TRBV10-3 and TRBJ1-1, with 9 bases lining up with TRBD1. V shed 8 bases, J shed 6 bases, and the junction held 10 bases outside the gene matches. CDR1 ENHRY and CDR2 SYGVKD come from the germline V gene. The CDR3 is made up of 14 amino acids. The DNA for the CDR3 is TGTGCCATCTCAAAGGACAGGGGTTTGGCTGAAGCTTTCTTT. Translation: CAISKDRGLAEAFF.

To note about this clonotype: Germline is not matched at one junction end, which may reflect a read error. In DNA, the CDR3 is TGTGCCAGCAGTTGGGGGGGTGGCAATGAGCAGTTCTTC. This codes for CASSWGGGNEQFF. This chain links TRBV5-1 with TRBJ2-1; 7 bases align to TRBD2. This CDR3 contains 13 residues. Germline CDR1 is SGHRS and CDR2 is YFSETQ.